Shown below are 14 T cell receptor beta chains from a single sample sequenced in a study of early T cells in non-severe SARS-CoV-2 infection. TCRdb re-called the 5' RACE reads through MiXCR, storing one row per CDR3 protein. In the table there are 75,000 or so distinct CDR3 sequences, 12% of which are singletons. Sequencing was done on a sample of whole blood. Source of these receptors: an adult who was a healthcare worker with PCR-confirmed SARS-CoV-2 infection or an uninfected control (not recorded which).

The rearrangement joins TRBV5-1 to TRBJ2-7; 7 positions match TRBD1. CDR1 SGHRS and CDR2 YFSETQ come from the germline V gene. The CDR3 contains 13 residues. V shed 4 bases and J 6 bases; nucleotides not matched to a gene: 7. CDR3 nucleotides: TGCGCCAGCAGCACAGGGGATCCTGGCGAGCAGTACTTC. Translation: CASSTGDPGEQYF.

This clonotype turned up a few times. The chain uses TRBV9 and TRBJ2-3; D remains unclear. Germline CDR1 is SGDLS and CDR2 is YYNGEE. The CDR3 length is 14 residues. Between the trimmed V and J ends, which lost 0 bases and 4 bases, there was a span of 9 bases. The CDR3 region is CASSVGVQADTQYF. In nucleotides, the CDR3 is TGTGCCAGCAGCGTAGGGGTCCAGGCAGATACGCAGTATTTT.

The V call is TRBV27, the J call TRBJ2-5; D not certain. V was clipped by 3 bases and J by 2 bases, with 7 bases between them. This CDR3 spans 13 amino acids. CDR1 MNHEY and CDR2 SMNVEV come from the germline V gene (reference sequence). The CDR3 sequence: CASSFLGQETQYF. DNA for the CDR3: TGTGCCAGCAGTTTCCTGGGTCAAGAGACCCAGTACTTC.

The table lists this clonotype with many counts. This chain uses TRBV6-1 with TRBJ1-1; D unresolved. V was pared by 2 bases and J by 0 bases, with 7 bases between. Germline-derived CDR1 and CDR2 are MNHNS and SASEGT. The CDR3 runs to 14 residues. CDR3 DNA: TGTGCCAGCAGTGAAAATATAATGAACACTGAAGCTTTCTTT. This gives the protein CASSENIMNTEAFF.

The V call is TRBV7-9, the J call TRBJ2-3; maybe TRBD2 (5 bases). The CDR3 is made up of 16 amino acids. Germline V gene sequence: CDR1 SEHNR, CDR2 FQNEAQ (reference sequence). Trimming cost V 5 bases and J 0 bases, with 15 bases left between them. CDR3 loop: CASSTNSVGSTDTQYF. The CDR3 bases are TGTGCCAGCAGCACGAATAGCGTGGGGAGCACAGATACGCAGTATTTT.

There are many counts of this clonotype. This sequence joins TRBV6-5 and TRBJ1-5; TRBD1 agrees at 11 bases. Germline lookup yields CDR1 MNHEY and CDR2 SVGAGI. V gave up 5 bases and J gave up 7 bases; unmatched junction bases: 1. The CDR3 length is 13 residues. As DNA, the CDR3 is TGTGCCAGCAGTCGGACAGGGGGCCAGCCCCAGCATTTT. It translates to CASSRTGGQPQHF.

This clonotype was recorded many times. The genes are TRBV29-1 and TRBJ1-1; TRBD1 matches 7 bases. The CDR3 totals 14 residues. The germline V gene has CDR1 SQVTM and CDR2 ANQGSEA. Germline trimming cut 7 bases from V and 0 bases from J; bases unmatched to any gene: 8. The CDR3 nucleotides read TGCAGCGCTGAGGCGGACAGGTTGAACACTGAAGCTTTCTTT. Translated, it gives CSAEADRLNTEAFF.

This clonotype was found a few times. V is TRBV12-3 or TRBV12-4 and J is TRBJ1-3; maybe TRBD1 (6 bases). V lost 7 bases, J lost 7 bases, and 20 bases lay in between. CDR3 length: 15 amino acids. CDR3 sequence reads: CASNPEGRGGNTIYF. As DNA, the CDR3 is TGTGCCAGCAACCCCGAAGGCAGGGGTGGCAACACCATATATTTT.

The V call is TRBV12-3 or TRBV12-4, the J call TRBJ2-3; TRBD1 aligns across 7 bases. V lost 3 bases and J lost 1; bases outside the gene matches: 4. The CDR3 is 15 amino acids. This CDR3 reads CASSFQGDRTDTQYF. CDR3 bases: TGTGCCAGCAGTTTTCAGGGGGACCGCACAGATACGCAGTATTTT.

This clonotype was picked up a small number of times. This sequence joins TRBV9 and TRBJ2-5; 11 nucleotides match TRBD2. The germline V gene encodes CDR1 SGDLS and CDR2 YYNGEE. CDR3 length: 16 residues. V trimming: 4 bases; J trimming: 1 base; junction bases outside the gene matches: 6. CDR3 protein: CASSYGGTSGQETQYF. CDR3 DNA sequence: TGTGCCAGCAGCTACGGGGGGACTAGCGGCCAAGAGACCCAGTACTTC.

The chain is built from TRBV5-1 and TRBJ2-3, with no clear D. V was cut by 0 bases and J by 4 bases, with 9 bases left in between. The CDR3 has 14 residues. Germline-derived CDR1 and CDR2 are SGHRS and YFSETQ. CDR3 bases: TGCGCCAGCAGCTTGGTCCAGGCGTCAGATACGCAGTATTTT. This encodes CASSLVQASDTQYF.

In this sample, this clonotype turned up a few times. The rearrangement uses TRBV7-8 and TRBJ1-1; no clear D. Germline CDR1 and CDR2: SGHVS and FQNEAQ. Trimming took 1 base from V and 1 from J, leaving 4 bases between them. CDR3 length: 13 residues. This CDR3 is CASSLGANTEAFF. The CDR3 DNA reads TGTGCCAGCAGCTTAGGGGCGAACACTGAAGCTTTCTTT.

The CDR3 bases are TGCAGTGCTAGAGTTGTAGCGGAGACCCAGTACTTC. As protein: CSARVVAETQYF. The genes are TRBV20-1 and TRBJ2-5, with D perhaps TRBD2 (5 bases). This CDR3 region has 12 residues. V was shortened by 1 base and J by 5 bases, with 8 bases between the two germline ends. Germline-derived CDR1 and CDR2 are DFQATT and SNEGSKA (reference sequence).

At least ten counts were recorded for this clonotype. V gene TRBV2 combines with J gene TRBJ1-1; D remains ambiguous. The CDR3 contains 13 residues. Trimming stripped 3 bases from V and 5 bases from J, with 10 bases between. Germline lookup yields CDR1 SNHLY and CDR2 FYNNEI. This CDR3 reads CASSDTGETEAFF. The CDR3 DNA reads as TGTGCCAGCAGTGACACCGGGGAGACTGAAGCTTTCTTT. Full variable domain (missing parts from reference TRBV2 and TRBJ1-1): EPEVTQTPSHQVTQMGQEVILRCVPISNHLYFYWYRQILGQKVEFLVSFYNNEISEKSEIFDDQFSVERPDGSNFTLKIRSTKLEDSAMYFCASSDTGETEAFFGQGTRLTVV.